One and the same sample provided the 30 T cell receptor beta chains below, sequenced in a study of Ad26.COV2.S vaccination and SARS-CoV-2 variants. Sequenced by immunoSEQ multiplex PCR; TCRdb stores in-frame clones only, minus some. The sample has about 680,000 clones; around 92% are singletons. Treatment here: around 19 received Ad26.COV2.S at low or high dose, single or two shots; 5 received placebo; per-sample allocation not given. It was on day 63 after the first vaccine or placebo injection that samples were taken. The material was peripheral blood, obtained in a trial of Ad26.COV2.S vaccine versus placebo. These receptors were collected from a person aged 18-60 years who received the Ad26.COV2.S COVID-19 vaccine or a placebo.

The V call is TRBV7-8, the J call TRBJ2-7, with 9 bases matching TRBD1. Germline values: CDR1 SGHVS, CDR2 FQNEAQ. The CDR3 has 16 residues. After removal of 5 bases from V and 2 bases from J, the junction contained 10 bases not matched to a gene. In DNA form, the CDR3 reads TGTGCCAGCAGCCCCCTAGGAGGACAGGGGACCTACGAGCAGTACTTC. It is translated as CASSPLGGQGTYEQYF.

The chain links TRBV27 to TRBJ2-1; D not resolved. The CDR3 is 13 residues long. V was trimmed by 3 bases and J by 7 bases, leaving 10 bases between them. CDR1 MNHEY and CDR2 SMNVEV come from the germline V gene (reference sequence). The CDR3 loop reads CASSFGRQNEQFF. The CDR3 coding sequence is TGTGCCAGCAGTTTCGGTAGGCAGAATGAGCAGTTCTTC.

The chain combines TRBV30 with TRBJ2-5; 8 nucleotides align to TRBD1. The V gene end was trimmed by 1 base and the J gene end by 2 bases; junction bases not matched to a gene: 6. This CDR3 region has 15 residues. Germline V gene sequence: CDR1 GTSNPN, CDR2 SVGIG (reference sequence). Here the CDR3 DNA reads TGTGCCTGGAGTGATACAGGGGGGCCTCAAGAGACCCAGTACTTC. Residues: CAWSDTGGPQETQYF.

CDR3 bases: TGTGCCAGCAGTCATCCCGGGGACTATGGCTACACCTTC. It specifies CASSHPGDYGYTF. The rearrangement joins TRBV25-1 to TRBJ1-2; D is uncertain. Germline CDR1 reads MGHDK; CDR2 reads SYGVNS. V lost 5 bases to trimming and J lost 3 bases, with 10 bases between them. CDR3 length equals 13 residues.

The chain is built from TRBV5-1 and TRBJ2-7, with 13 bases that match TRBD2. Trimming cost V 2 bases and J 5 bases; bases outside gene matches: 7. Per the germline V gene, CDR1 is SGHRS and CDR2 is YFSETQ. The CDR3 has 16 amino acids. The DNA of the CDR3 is TGCGCCAGCAGCTTCTTACTAGCGGGGGGGCCGAACGAGCAGTACTTC. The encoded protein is CASSFLLAGGPNEQYF.

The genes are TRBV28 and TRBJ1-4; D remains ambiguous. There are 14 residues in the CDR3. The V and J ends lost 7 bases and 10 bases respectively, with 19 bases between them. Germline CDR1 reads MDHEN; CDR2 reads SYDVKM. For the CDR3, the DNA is TGTGCCAGCATGGTCGGGAAGGGCGGCGGAAAACTGTTTTTT. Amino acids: CASMVGKGGGKLFF.

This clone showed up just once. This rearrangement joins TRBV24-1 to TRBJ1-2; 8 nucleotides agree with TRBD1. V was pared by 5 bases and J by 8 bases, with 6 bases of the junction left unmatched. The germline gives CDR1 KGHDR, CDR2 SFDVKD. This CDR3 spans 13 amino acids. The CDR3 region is CATSAAGGRGYTF. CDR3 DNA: TGTGCCACCAGTGCCGCAGGGGGCCGGGGCTACACCTTC.

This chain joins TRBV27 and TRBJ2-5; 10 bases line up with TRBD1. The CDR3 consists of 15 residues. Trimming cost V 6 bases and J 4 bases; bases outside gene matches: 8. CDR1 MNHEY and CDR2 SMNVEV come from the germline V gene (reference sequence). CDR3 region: CASRLSDRGRETQYF. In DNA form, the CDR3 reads TGTGCCAGCAGGCTCTCAGACAGGGGGCGAGAGACCCAGTACTTC.

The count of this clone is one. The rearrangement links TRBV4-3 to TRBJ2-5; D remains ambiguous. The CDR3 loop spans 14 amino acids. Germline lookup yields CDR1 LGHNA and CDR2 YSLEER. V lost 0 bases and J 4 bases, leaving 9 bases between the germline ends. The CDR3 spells CASSQEVLGETQYF. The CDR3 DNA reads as TGCGCCAGCAGCCAAGAGGTTCTGGGAGAGACCCAGTACTTC.

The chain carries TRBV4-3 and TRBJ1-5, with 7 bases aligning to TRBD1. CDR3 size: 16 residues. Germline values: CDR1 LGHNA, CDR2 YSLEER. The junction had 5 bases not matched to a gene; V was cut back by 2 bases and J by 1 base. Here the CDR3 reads CASSQRTGDSNQPQHF. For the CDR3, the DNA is TGCGCCAGCAGCCAACGGACAGGCGACAGCAATCAGCCCCAGCATTTT.

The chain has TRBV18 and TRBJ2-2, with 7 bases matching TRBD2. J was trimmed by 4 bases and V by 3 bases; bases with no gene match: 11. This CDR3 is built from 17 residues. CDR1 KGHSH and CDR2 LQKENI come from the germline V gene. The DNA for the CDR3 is TGTGCCAGCTCACCGCCTAGAGCGGGGACGAGCACCGGGGAGCTGTTTTTT. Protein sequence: CASSPPRAGTSTGELFF.

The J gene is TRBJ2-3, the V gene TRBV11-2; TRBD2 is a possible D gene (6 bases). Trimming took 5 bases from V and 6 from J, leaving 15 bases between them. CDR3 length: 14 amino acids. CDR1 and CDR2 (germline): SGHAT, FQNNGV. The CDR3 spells CASSRGTPRDTQYF. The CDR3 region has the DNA TGTGCCAGCAGCCGCGGGACCCCGCGGGATACGCAGTATTTT.

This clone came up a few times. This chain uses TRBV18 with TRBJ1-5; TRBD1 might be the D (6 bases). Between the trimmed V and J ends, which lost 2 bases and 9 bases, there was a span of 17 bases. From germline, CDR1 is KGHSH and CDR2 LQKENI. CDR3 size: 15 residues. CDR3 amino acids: CASSPAGGPGRPQHF. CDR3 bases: TGTGCCAGCTCACCAGCTGGGGGCCCCGGACGGCCCCAGCATTTT.

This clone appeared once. In nucleotides, the CDR3 is TGTGCCAGCAGTGACCAGGCAGAAGGGACAGCTGAAGCTTTCTTT. This codes for CASSDQAEGTAEAFF. The V call is TRBV6-1, the J call TRBJ1-1, with 7 bases that match TRBD1. Per the germline V gene, CDR1 is MNHNS and CDR2 is SASEGT. This CDR3 is built from 15 residues. Losses at the gene ends were 3 bases for V and 6 bases for J; bases not matched to a gene: 10.

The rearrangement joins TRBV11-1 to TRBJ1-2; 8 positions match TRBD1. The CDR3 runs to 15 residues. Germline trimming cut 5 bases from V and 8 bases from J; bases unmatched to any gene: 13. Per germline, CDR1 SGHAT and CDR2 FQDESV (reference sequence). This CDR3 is CASSPAVGQVSGYTF. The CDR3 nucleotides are TGTGCCAGCAGCCCAGCCGTGGGACAGGTGTCGGGCTACACCTTC.

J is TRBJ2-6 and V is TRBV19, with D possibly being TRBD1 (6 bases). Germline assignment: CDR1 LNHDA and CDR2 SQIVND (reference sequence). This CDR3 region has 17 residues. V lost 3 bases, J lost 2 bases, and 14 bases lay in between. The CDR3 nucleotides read TGTGCCAGTAGTATTGGGCAGGGGTTCGCTGGGGCCAACGTCCTGACTTTC. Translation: CASSIGQGFAGANVLTF. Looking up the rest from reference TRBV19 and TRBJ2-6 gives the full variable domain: DGGITQSPKYLFRKEGQNVTLSCEQNLNHDAMYWYRQDPGQGLRLIYYSQIVNDFQKGDIAEGYSVSREKKESFPLTVTSAQKNPTAFYLCASSIGQGFAGANVLTFGAGSRLTVL.

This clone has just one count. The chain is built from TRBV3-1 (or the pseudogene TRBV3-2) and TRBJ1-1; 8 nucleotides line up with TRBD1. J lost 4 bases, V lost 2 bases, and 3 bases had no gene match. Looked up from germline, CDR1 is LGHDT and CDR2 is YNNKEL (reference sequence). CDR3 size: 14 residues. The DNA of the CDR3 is TGTGCCAGCAGCCAAAAACAGGGGGTCACTGAAGCTTTCTTT. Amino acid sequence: CASSQKQGVTEAFF.

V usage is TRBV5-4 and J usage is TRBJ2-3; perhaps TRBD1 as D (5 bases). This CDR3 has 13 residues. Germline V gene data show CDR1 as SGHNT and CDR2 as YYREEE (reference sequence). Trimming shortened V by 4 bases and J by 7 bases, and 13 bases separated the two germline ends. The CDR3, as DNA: TGTGCCAGCAGCAGAGAATGGGGCAATACGCAGTATTTT. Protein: CASSREWGNTQYF.

The CDR3 bases are TGTGCCAGCAGCGTAGGGACTAGCGGGAGTGTCGACACCGGGGAGCTGTTTTTT. It translates to CASSVGTSGSVDTGELFF. The chain carries TRBV9 and TRBJ2-2; 13 nucleotides match TRBD2. V was pared by 0 bases and J by 3 bases, with 5 bases of the junction left unmatched. Germline assignment: CDR1 SGDLS and CDR2 YYNGEE. The CDR3 is 18 residues long.

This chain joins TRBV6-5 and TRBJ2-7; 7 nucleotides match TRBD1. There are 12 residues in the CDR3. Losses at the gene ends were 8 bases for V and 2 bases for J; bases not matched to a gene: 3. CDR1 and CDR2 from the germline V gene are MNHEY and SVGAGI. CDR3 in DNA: TGTGCCAGCGAGACAGGGACCTACGAGCAGTACTTC. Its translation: CASETGTYEQYF.

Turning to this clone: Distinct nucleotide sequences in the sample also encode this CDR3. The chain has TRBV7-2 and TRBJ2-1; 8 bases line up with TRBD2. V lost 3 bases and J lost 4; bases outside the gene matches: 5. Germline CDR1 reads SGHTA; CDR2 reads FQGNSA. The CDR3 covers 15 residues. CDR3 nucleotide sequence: TGTGCCAGCAGCTTGAGCGGGAGTTCTTACAATGAGCAGTTCTTC. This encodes CASSLSGSSYNEQFF.

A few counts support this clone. The CDR3 region is CASSLTGWTKAFF. For the CDR3, the DNA is TGTGCCAGCAGCTTGACAGGGTGGACGAAAGCTTTCTTT. This chain connects TRBV7-9 to TRBJ1-1, with TRBD1 matching over 7 bases. V dropped 3 bases and J dropped 9; count of bases not matched to a gene: 7. The CDR3 spans 13 residues. The germline V gene has CDR1 SEHNR and CDR2 FQNEAQ (reference sequence).

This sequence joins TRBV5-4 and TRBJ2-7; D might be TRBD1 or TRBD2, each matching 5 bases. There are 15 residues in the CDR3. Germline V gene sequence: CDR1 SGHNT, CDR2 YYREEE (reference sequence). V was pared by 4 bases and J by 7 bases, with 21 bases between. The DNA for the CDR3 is TGTGCCAGCAGCCGGGACGGATGGGGCGTTGAAGAGCAGTACTTC. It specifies CASSRDGWGVEEQYF.

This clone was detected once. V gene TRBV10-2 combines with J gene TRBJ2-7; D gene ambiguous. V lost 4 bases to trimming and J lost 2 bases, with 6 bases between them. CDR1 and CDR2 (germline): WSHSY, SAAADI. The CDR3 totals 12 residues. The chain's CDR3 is CASSVTTYEQYF. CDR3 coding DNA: TGCGCCAGCAGTGTAACGACCTACGAGCAGTACTTC.

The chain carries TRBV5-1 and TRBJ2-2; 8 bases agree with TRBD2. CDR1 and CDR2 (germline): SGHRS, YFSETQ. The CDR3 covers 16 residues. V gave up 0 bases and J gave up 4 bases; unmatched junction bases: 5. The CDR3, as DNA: TGCGCCAGCAGCTTGGGACTAGCGTCTTCCACCGGGGAGCTGTTTTTT. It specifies CASSLGLASSTGELFF. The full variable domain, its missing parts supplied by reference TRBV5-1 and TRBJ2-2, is KAGVTQTPRYLIKTRGQQVTLSCSPISGHRSVSWYQQTPGQGLQFLFEYFSETQRNKGNFPGRFSGRQFSNSRSEMNVSTLELGDSALYLCASSLGLASSTGELFFGEGSRLTVL.

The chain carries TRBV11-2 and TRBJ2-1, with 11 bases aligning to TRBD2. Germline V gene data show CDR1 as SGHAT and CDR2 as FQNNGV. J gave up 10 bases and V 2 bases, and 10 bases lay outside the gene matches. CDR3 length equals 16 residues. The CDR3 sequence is CASSLMSLAGGGEQFF. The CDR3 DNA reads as TGTGCCAGCAGCTTAATGTCTCTAGCGGGAGGCGGAGAGCAGTTCTTC.

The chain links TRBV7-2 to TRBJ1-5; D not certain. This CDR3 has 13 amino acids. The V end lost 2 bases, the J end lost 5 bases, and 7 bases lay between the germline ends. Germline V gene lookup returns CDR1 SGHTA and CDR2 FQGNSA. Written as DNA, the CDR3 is TGTGCCAGCAGCTTAAGTCTAGATCAGCCCCAGCATTTT. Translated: CASSLSLDQPQHF.

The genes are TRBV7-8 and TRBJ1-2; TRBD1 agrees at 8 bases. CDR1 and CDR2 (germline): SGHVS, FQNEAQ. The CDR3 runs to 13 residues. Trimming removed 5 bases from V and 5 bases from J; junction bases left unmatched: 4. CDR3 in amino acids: CASSPTGVYGYTF. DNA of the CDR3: TGTGCCAGCAGCCCGACAGGGGTTTATGGCTACACCTTC.

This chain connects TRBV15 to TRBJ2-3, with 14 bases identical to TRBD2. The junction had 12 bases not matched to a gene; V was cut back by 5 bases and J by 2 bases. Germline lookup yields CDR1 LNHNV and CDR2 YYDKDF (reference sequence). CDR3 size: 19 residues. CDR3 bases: TGTGCCACCAGCGGACTGTCCGGGACTAGCGGGGGCTACACAGATACGCAGTATTTT. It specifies CATSGLSGTSGGYTDTQYF.

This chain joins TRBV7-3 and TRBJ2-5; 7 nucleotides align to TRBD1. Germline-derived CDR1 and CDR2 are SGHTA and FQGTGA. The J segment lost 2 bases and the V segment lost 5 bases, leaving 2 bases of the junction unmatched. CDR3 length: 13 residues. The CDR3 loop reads CASSQGQQETQYF. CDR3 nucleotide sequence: TGTGCCAGCAGCCAGGGACAGCAAGAGACCCAGTACTTC.